This T cell receptor (beta chain) was captured by sequencing in a study of blood T cells in healthy people across ages. Then a second PCR, running about 6 to 12 cycles, was carried out with a sample-barcoded 5' primer and a J-beta primer mix. TCRdb reanalysed the 5' RACE reads using MiXCR and keeps one entry per CDR3 protein. The repertoire holds some 1.5 million distinct CDR3 sequences, with approximately 42% as singletons. Between the trimmed V and J ends, which lost 3 bases and 5 bases, there was a span of 20 bases. The length of the CDR3 is 16 residues. Per germline, CDR1 SGHTA and CDR2 FQGNSA. This clonotype originated in a young woman in good health. The specimen was blood. This chain connects TRBV7-2 to TRBJ2-7, with D perhaps matching TRBD2 (6 bases). The DNA of the CDR3 is TGTGCCAGCAGCTTCGGGGCAGCGGGTCGTTTCCACGAGCAGTACTTC. As protein: CASSFGAAGRFHEQYF. Looking up the rest from reference TRBV7-2 and TRBJ2-7 gives the full variable domain: GAGVSQSPSNKVTEKGKDVELRCDPISGHTALYWYRQSLGQGLEFLIYFQGNSAPDKSGLPSDRFSAERTGGSVSTLTIQRTQQEDSAVYLCASSFGAAGRFHEQYFGPGTRLTVT.